This T cell receptor (beta chain) was sequenced during a study of shared clonotypes between healthy human individuals. Overall study findings and caveats: Naive CD4 clonotypes were shared across several donors at roughly 5.3%.

In regard to this clone: Its antigen is undetermined.

CDR1 is ENHRY and CDR2 is SYGVKD in the germline V gene. With 5 bases clipped from V and 7 bases from J, the junction kept 6 bases outside the gene matches. CDR3 length equals 15 residues. Healthy adults negative for HIV, lacking recent acute infections or vaccinations, served as donors. Caucasian adults living in Nashville, Tennessee, provided all samples. Using about 220 ng DNA, approximately 30,000 T cell genomes, the sorted-subset replicate PCRs were run. TCRdb keeps only in-frame clones here, not all; method: immunoSEQ multiplex PCR. The repertoire includes about 980,000 clones, about 80% of them detected once, and around 1.5% sits in the top ten.

J is TRBJ1-6 and V is TRBV10-3, with 9 bases lining up with TRBD1. The clonotype comes from a man aged 18 to 30 in good health. Sequenced: memory CD4+ T cells sorted from blood. As to subset: CD45RA-negative fraction. CDR3 protein: CAISPGQGKNSPLHF. DNA for the CDR3: TGTGCCATCAGTCCGGGACAGGGAAAGAATTCACCCCTCCACTTT.